This T cell receptor beta chain comes out of a study of low-dose radiotherapy and immunotherapy resistance in tumors. Time point reported: before trial treatment. This clonotype was counted ten times or more. CDR1 SGHRS and CDR2 YFSETQ come from the germline V gene. J gave up 3 bases and V 4 bases, and 9 bases lay outside the gene matches. This CDR3 comprises 15 residues. With TRAV- and TRBV-specific primers, first-strand cDNA was made, covering the alpha and beta chains. TCR amplification involved around 22 PCR cycles with a constant-region primer and V-primer adapter. TCRdb analysed the reads with MiXCR anew, one entry per CDR3 protein. Found here are under 90,000 distinct CDR3 sequences, roughly a sixth of them singletons; the top ten hold less than 3.5%.

This sequence joins TRBV5-1 and TRBJ2-7; 8 nucleotides align to TRBD1. Here the sequenced sample was PBMCs, taken before treatment. The source of this sequence is a male donor with prostate cancer. This CDR3 reads CASSRDRTHIYEQYF. The CDR3 nucleotides read TGCGCCAGCAGCCGGGACAGGACCCACATCTACGAGCAGTACTTC. The full variable domain, with the rest looked up from reference TRBV5-1 and TRBJ2-7, is KAGVTQTPRYLIKTRGQQVTLSCSPISGHRSVSWYQQTPGQGLQFLFEYFSETQRNKGNFPGRFSGRQFSNSRSEMNVSTLELGDSALYLCASSRDRTHIYEQYFGPGTRLTVT.